Here is one T cell receptor (beta chain) with its context. Its specificity is unknown. These data are taken from a study of identifying expanded T cells in peripheral blood. The germline V gene has CDR1 SGHRS and CDR2 YFSETQ. The CDR3 runs to 14 residues. V shed 1 base, J shed 2 bases, and the junction held 2 bases outside the gene matches. Produced via immunoSEQ multiplex PCR; TCRdb's table is partial and in-frame only. The data show fewer than 130,000 clones, with roughly 89% seen just once and roughly 15% held by the top ten. Findings of the study overall: Across healthy donors, higher total template counts meant significantly greater roughly two-week count variance. Technical replicates showed approximately 1.2 changed clones; two weeks 15 to 20; four weeks 19.

This rearrangement joins TRBV5-1 to TRBJ2-7; TRBD1 matches at 8 bases. The sequence was collected from a person aged 18 to 75 in good health. Sequencing was carried out using blood. The CDR3 DNA sequence: TGCGCCAGCAGCTTGCAGGGGGCTGCCTACGAGCAGTACTTC. Translating gives CASSLQGAAYEQYF. Full variable domain (rest looked up from reference TRBV5-1 and TRBJ2-7): KAGVTQTPRYLIKTRGQQVTLSCSPISGHRSVSWYQQTPGQGLQFLFEYFSETQRNKGNFPGRFSGRQFSNSRSEMNVSTLELGDSALYLCASSLQGAAYEQYFGPGTRLTVT.